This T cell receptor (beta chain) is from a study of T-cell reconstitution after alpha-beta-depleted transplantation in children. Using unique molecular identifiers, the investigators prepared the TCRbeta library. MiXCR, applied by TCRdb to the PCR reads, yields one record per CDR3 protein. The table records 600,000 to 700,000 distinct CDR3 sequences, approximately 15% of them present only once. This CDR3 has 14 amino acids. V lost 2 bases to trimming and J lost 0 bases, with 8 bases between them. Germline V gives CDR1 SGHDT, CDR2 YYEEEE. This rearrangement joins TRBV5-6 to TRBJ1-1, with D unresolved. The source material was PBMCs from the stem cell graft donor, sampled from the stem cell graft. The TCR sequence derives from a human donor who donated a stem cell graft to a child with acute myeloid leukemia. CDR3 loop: CASSLNQLNTEAFF. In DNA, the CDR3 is TGTGCCAGCAGCTTAAATCAGTTGAACACTGAAGCTTTCTTT. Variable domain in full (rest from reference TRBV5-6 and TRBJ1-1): DAGVTQSPTHLIKTRGQQVTLRCSPKSGHDTVSWYQQALGQGPQFIFQYYEEEERQRGNFPDRFSGHQFPNYSSELNVNALLLGDSALYLCASSLNQLNTEAFFGQGTRLTVV.